The source of this T cell receptor beta chain is a study of T cell repertoires in cytomegalovirus infection. Study as a whole: Public TCR beta signatures provided an indication of both CMV infection and a matching HLA type.

In germline, CDR1 is DFQATT, CDR2 SNEGSKA (reference sequence). The CDR3 is 15 amino acids. Trimming at V came to 3 bases and at J to 5 bases, leaving 9 bases not matched to a gene. This clonotype was found many times. TCRdb analysed the reads with MiXCR anew, one entry per CDR3 protein. The sample holds under 250,000 distinct CDR3 sequences, around 6.2% seen once. Material: PBMCs. This chain joins TRBV20-1 and TRBJ2-4; 8 bases are shared with TRBD1. This TCR was sampled from a human donor in good health (CMV status not recorded). Some clones in this sample may be carry-over from other donors' samples. The CDR3 coding sequence is TGCAGTGCTAGCTTGCCGTGGACAGGGCAAAACATTCAGTACTTC. Amino acids: CSASLPWTGQNIQYF.